These 25 T cell receptor beta chains were all obtained from the same sample, sequenced in a study of cytomegalovirus exposure and HLA in healthy donors. The PCR had 60 Vbeta and 13 Jbeta primers. Clones were sequenced by immunoSEQ multiplex PCR, and TCRdb holds only the in-frame ones, with some missing. The repertoire holds some 200,000 clones, with under 80% as singletons. The specimen was PBMCs. Source of these receptors: a man aged 40-49 years in good health and CMV-seronegative.

J is TRBJ2-5 and V is TRBV9; the D gene is possibly TRBD1 (5 bases). Germline V lookup: CDR1 SGDLS, CDR2 YYNGEE. The CDR3 covers 17 residues. V dropped 9 bases and J dropped 4 bases, with 28 bases sitting between them. CDR3 DNA sequence: TGTGCCAACCCTGACGAACGACAGAATCGGTTTAGAGAGACCCAGTACTTC. Its protein is CANPDERQNRFRETQYF.

Turning to this clone: Other DNA sequences within the sample encode an identical CDR3. The chain employs TRBV4-1 and TRBJ1-2, with 10 nucleotides matching TRBD1. This CDR3 is 15 amino acids long. Trimming at V came to 1 base and at J to 5 bases, leaving 4 bases not matched to a gene. From germline, CDR1 is MGHRA and CDR2 YSYEKL. The CDR3 loop reads CASSQARTGGYGYTF. CDR3 in DNA: TGCGCCAGCAGCCAAGCCCGGACAGGGGGATATGGCTACACCTTC.

V is TRBV30 and J is TRBJ2-3; 9 bases are a match to TRBD2. Per the germline V gene, CDR1 is GTSNPN and CDR2 is SVGIG (reference sequence). Unmatched junction bases numbered 5, after V lost 0 bases and J lost 7 bases. The CDR3 sequence is 14 residues long. CDR3 amino acids: CAWSVSGGKNTQYF. The DNA for the CDR3 is TGTGCCTGGAGTGTAAGCGGGGGGAAGAATACGCAGTATTTT.

The chain joins TRBV27 to TRBJ2-2; D may be TRBD1 (5 bases). With 2 bases removed from V and 5 bases from J, the gap between germline ends came to 12 bases. Per the germline V gene, CDR1 is MNHEY and CDR2 is SMNVEV (reference sequence). There are 15 residues in the CDR3. The CDR3 spells CASSLNAGLTGELFF. CDR3 bases: TGTGCCAGCAGTTTAAACGCAGGGCTAACCGGGGAGCTGTTTTTT.

With regard to this clone: One end of the junction does not line up with germline, which may come from a read error. The chain employs TRBV7-9 and TRBJ1-2; no definite D call. This CDR3 region has 13 residues. Germline-derived CDR1 and CDR2 are SEHNR and FQNEAQ (reference sequence). As DNA, the CDR3 is TGTTCCAGCAGCTCCAGCCCCCCGGGTGGCTACACCTTC. This sequence encodes CSSSSSPPGGYTF.

Here the CDR3 DNA reads TGCGCCAGCAGCACTGGAGGGGCGGGGGTCGATGAAGCTTTCTTT. Translation: CASSTGGAGVDEAFF. This chain uses TRBV5-1 with TRBJ1-1; a possible D gene is TRBD1 (5 bases). There are 15 residues in the CDR3. The germline gives CDR1 SGHRS, CDR2 YFSETQ. V lost 4 bases, J lost 7 bases, and 20 bases lay in between. The full variable domain, in which reference TRBV5-1 and TRBJ1-1 provide the parts outside the CDR3, is KAGVTQTPRYLIKTRGQQVTLSCSPISGHRSVSWYQQTPGQGLQFLFEYFSETQRNKGNFPGRFSGRQFSNSRSEMNVSTLELGDSALYLCASSTGGAGVDEAFFGQGTRLTVV.

The rearrangement uses TRBV7-2 and TRBJ2-3, with 9 bases identical to TRBD2. The CDR3 runs to 13 residues. Germline lookup yields CDR1 SGHTA and CDR2 FQGNSA. The junction had 3 bases not matched to a gene; V was cut back by 2 bases and J by 9 bases. The CDR3 is CASSLTSGSTQYF. The CDR3 DNA is TGTGCCAGCAGCTTAACTAGCGGGTCGACGCAGTATTTT.

The rearrangement uses TRBV4-2 and TRBJ2-7; 8 bases are a match to TRBD2. This CDR3 has 16 residues. The J segment lost 0 bases and the V segment lost 3 bases, leaving 7 bases of the junction unmatched. From germline, CDR1 is LGHNA and CDR2 YNFKEQ. DNA for the CDR3: TGTGCCAGCAGCCAGGAGATAGCGGGGCTCTCCTACGAGCAGTACTTC. It codes for CASSQEIAGLSYEQYF.

V gene TRBV5-1 combines with J gene TRBJ2-3; D is uncertain. The CDR3 totals 14 residues. Trimming left V 4 bases short and J 2 bases short, with 11 bases between. Germline V gene lookup returns CDR1 SGHRS and CDR2 YFSETQ. Here the CDR3 reads CASSGDTLTDTQYF. The CDR3 DNA reads TGCGCCAGCAGCGGCGACACACTCACAGATACGCAGTATTTT.

This sequence joins TRBV6-6 and TRBJ1-5; D remains ambiguous. The V end lost 4 bases, the J end lost 5 bases, and 6 bases lay between the germline ends. CDR3 length equals 12 residues. Germline lookup yields CDR1 MNHNY and CDR2 SVGAGI (reference sequence). The CDR3 coding sequence is TGTGCCAGCAGTTCGGCGGATCAGCCCCAGCATTTT. Protein sequence: CASSSADQPQHF.

A remark on this clone: This CDR3 is also generated by other DNA sequences in the sample. The rearrangement uses TRBV6-5 and TRBJ1-2, with 8 bases that match TRBD1. This CDR3 spans 14 amino acids. Germline loops: CDR1 MNHEY, CDR2 SVGAGI. After removal of 4 bases from V and 8 bases from J, the junction contained 9 bases not matched to a gene. The CDR3 loop reads CASSSPQGASGYTF. The CDR3 DNA reads as TGTGCCAGCAGTTCGCCCCAGGGGGCGAGCGGCTACACCTTC.

The chain carries TRBV5-6 and TRBJ1-2; TRBD1 agrees at 9 bases. The germline CDR1 and CDR2 sequences are SGHDT and YYEEEE. This CDR3 region has 16 residues. The trim removed 3 bases at V and 4 bases at J, leaving 10 bases unmatched. CDR3 DNA sequence: TGTGCCAGCAGCTGGGGGACAGGGACTGGGATCTATGGCTACACCTTC. Translated, it gives CASSWGTGTGIYGYTF.

V usage is TRBV5-4 and J usage is TRBJ1-1; maybe TRBD1 (5 bases). Trimming cost V 0 bases and J 4 bases, with 10 bases left between them. Germline CDR1 is SGHNT and CDR2 is YYREEE (reference sequence). This CDR3 spans 14 amino acids. The CDR3 nucleotides are TGTGCCAGCAGCTTGGCAGGGCTCGGCACTGAAGCTTTCTTT. Translating gives CASSLAGLGTEAFF.

The chain joins TRBV19 to TRBJ2-7; the D is unclear. CDR1 and CDR2 (germline): LNHDA, SQIVND (reference sequence). Deletions cut 1 base from V and 3 bases from J, with 10 bases between. This CDR3 spans 14 amino acids. Here the CDR3 DNA reads TGTGCCAGTAGTATAGGTGCATCTAGCTACGAGCAGTACTTC. It yields the protein CASSIGASSYEQYF.

V usage is TRBV7-2 and J usage is TRBJ2-7; D might be TRBD1 (7 bases). Trimming stripped 5 bases from V and 2 bases from J, with 16 bases between. CDR3 length equals 15 residues. Per the germline V gene, CDR1 is SGHTA and CDR2 is FQGNSA. CDR3 sequence (DNA): TGTGCCAGCAGCCCGCGGGACAGTAGCCCCTACGAGCAGTACTTC. This sequence encodes CASSPRDSSPYEQYF.

This chain connects TRBV5-8 to TRBJ2-1; 7 bases match TRBD1. Germline V CDR1 and CDR2: SGHTS, YDEGEE. The CDR3 spans 14 residues. V shed 4 bases, J shed 4 bases, and the junction held 5 bases outside the gene matches. CDR3 DNA sequence: TGTGCCAGCAGCCCCGGGACAGCTTACAATGAGCAGTTCTTC. Protein product: CASSPGTAYNEQFF.

V and J are TRBV30 and TRBJ1-2; D may be TRBD1 (5 bases). There are 14 residues in the CDR3. The V gene's germline CDR1 is GTSNPN and CDR2 SVGIG (reference sequence). V lost 3 bases, J lost 4 bases, and 15 bases lay in between. The CDR3 nucleotides are TGTGCCTGGAGAGCCACGGGGGGGGGCTATGGCTACACCTTC. Its translation: CAWRATGGGYGYTF.

A few counts support this clone. This chain links TRBV2 with TRBJ1-2; tentative D call: TRBD1 (6 bases). The CDR3 has 13 amino acids. Germline V gene sequence: CDR1 SNHLY, CDR2 FYNNEI. Between the trimmed V and J ends, which lost 11 bases and 3 bases, there was a span of 16 bases. CDR3 coding DNA: TGTGCCGGCCGGACAGCAAATTACTATGGCTACACCTTC. This translates into CAGRTANYYGYTF.

This rearrangement joins TRBV7-9 to TRBJ2-2; TRBD1 matches at 7 bases. CDR3 length: 12 amino acids. Looked up from germline, CDR1 is SEHNR and CDR2 is FQNEAQ (reference sequence). The V gene end was trimmed by 4 bases and the J gene end by 7 bases; junction bases not matched to a gene: 0. In DNA form, the CDR3 reads TGTGCCAGCAGCTACAGGGGCGGGGAGCTGTTTTTT. This gives the protein CASSYRGGELFF.

This clone was seen only a few times. The chain employs TRBV6-6 and TRBJ1-1; 9 bases map to TRBD1. The junction had 6 bases not matched to a gene; V was cut back by 4 bases and J by 6 bases. Per germline, CDR1 MNHNY and CDR2 SVGAGI (reference sequence). The CDR3 consists of 14 residues. The chain's CDR3 is CASSSGQGMAEAFF. CDR3 nucleotides: TGTGCCAGCAGTTCTGGACAGGGGATGGCTGAAGCTTTCTTT.

The rearrangement links TRBV30 to TRBJ2-5, with 7 bases identical to TRBD2. With the DNA end fitting TRBJ2-7 better, the J assignment may be wrong. Germline CDR1 is GTSNPN and CDR2 is SVGIG (reference sequence). The CDR3 sequence is 15 residues long. The CDR3 sequence is CAWSVGGGFGYEQYF. CDR3 DNA sequence: TGTGCCTGGAGTGTTGGGGGGGGGTTCGGTTACGAGCAGTACTTC.

The genes are TRBV6-5 and TRBJ1-1, with TRBD1 matching 7 bases. This CDR3 has 15 amino acids. Germline trimming cut 5 bases from V and 0 bases from J; bases unmatched to any gene: 6. Germline lookup yields CDR1 MNHEY and CDR2 SVGAGI. Written as DNA, the CDR3 is TGTGCCAGCAGTCCCGGGACAGTAGTGAACACTGAAGCTTTCTTT. Translation: CASSPGTVVNTEAFF.

This clone was observed a few times. This CDR3 is CASRMIAGRVDEQFF. The CDR3 DNA reads as TGTGCCAGCAGGATGATAGCGGGGAGGGTCGATGAGCAGTTCTTC. The rearrangement links TRBV11-2 to TRBJ2-1; 8 positions agree with TRBD2. This CDR3 is 15 amino acids long. Per germline, CDR1 SGHAT and CDR2 FQNNGV. Trimming cost V 6 bases and J 8 bases; bases outside gene matches: 12.

The rearrangement links TRBV27 to TRBJ1-4; the match to TRBD1 covers 9 bases. Germline CDR1 is MNHEY and CDR2 is SMNVEV (reference sequence). CDR3 length equals 19 residues. The ends lost 2 bases at V and 5 bases at J; junction bases unmatched: 15. In nucleotides, the CDR3 is TGTGCCAGCAGTTTAAACCGGGACAGGGCGCATAATGCGAATGAAAAACTGTTTTTT. Encoded protein: CASSLNRDRAHNANEKLFF.

The gene calls are TRBV9 and TRBJ1-1; D is perhaps TRBD1 (6 bases). The V and J ends lost 4 bases and 2 bases respectively, with 15 bases between them. The CDR3 loop spans 15 amino acids. Looked up from germline, CDR1 is SGDLS and CDR2 is YYNGEE. The CDR3 region is CASSSQGQKNTEAFF. DNA for the CDR3: TGTGCCAGCAGCTCGCAAGGACAGAAAAACACTGAAGCTTTCTTT.